The sequence of this TCR beta chain was determined in a study of OX40 agonist ivuxolimab in advanced cancers. Study-wide background: Ivuxolimab, an antibody that agonizes OX40 (CD134), was administered to the patients. A male proportion of more than 75% was recorded, with mean age around 55 years and range roughly 20 to 90. Study conclusions and caveats: Some nonresponders additionally presented with little normalized T-cell clonal expansion.

Looked up from germline, CDR1 is MNHNY and CDR2 is SVGAGI (reference sequence). The CDR3 has 13 amino acids. Deletions cut 8 bases from V and 0 bases from J, with 11 bases between. Generated by immunoSEQ multiplex PCR, the TCRdb table keeps only in-frame clones and is missing some. In the table there are 55,000 to 80,000 clones, 89% of which are singletons. As for this clone: No antigen is known for it.

This TCR was recovered from an adult with an advanced solid tumor such as melanoma, head and neck, liver or kidney cancer. The chain carries TRBV6-6 and TRBJ2-7, with a tentative D call TRBD2 (5 bases). This specimen was CD4+ or CD8+ T cells sorted from blood, taken in a trial of the OX40 agonist ivuxolimab. The CDR3 DNA reads TGTGCCAGCGGGAGCCGAGACTCCTACGAGCAGTACTTC. It is translated as CASGSRDSYEQYF.